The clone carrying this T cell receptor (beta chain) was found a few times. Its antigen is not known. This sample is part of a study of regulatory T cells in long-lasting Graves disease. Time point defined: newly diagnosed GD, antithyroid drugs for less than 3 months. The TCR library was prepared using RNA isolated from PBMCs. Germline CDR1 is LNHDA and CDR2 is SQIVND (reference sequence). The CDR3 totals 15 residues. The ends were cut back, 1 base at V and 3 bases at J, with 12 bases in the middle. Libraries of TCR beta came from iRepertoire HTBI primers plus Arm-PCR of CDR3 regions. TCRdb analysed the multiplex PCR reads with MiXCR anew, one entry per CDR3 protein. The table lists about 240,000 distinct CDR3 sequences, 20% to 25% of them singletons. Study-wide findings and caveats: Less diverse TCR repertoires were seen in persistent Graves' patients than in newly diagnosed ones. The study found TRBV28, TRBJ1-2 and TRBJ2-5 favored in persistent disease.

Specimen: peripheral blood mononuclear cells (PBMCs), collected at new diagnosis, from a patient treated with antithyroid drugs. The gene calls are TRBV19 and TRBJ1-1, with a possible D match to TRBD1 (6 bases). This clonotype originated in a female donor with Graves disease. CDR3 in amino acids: CASSIVRGRDTEAFF. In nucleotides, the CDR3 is TGTGCCAGTAGTATAGTCCGGGGGCGGGACACTGAAGCTTTCTTT.